The clone carrying this T cell receptor (beta chain) has at least ten counts. Its matching antigen is unknown. CDR1 is MGHRA and CDR2 is YSYEKL in the germline V gene. Trimming took 2 bases from V and 3 from J, leaving 10 bases between them. The CDR3 contains 15 residues. This sample was included in a study of OX40 agonist ivuxolimab in advanced cancers. As for the study in general: Six ivuxolimab dose levels, 0.01 to 10 mg/kg, were given intravenously every 2 weeks.

The study's findings and limits: With doses of 0.1 to 3.0 mg/kg, CD4+ and CD8+ blood T cells had undergone clonal expansion by week 6. Among the least clonally expanded were partial responders at 0.1-3.0 mg/kg.

The protocol was immunoSEQ multiplex PCR, while the TCRdb copy is restricted to in-frame clones and leaves out a portion. The table includes around 26,000 clones, more than 80% detected once. This specimen consisted of CD4+ or CD8+ T cells sorted from blood, obtained in a trial of the OX40 agonist ivuxolimab. This clonotype was sampled from an adult with an advanced solid tumor such as melanoma, head and neck, liver or kidney cancer. The gene calls are TRBV4-1 and TRBJ2-2; a possible D gene is TRBD2 (6 bases). This CDR3 is CASSQKWGDTGELFF. The CDR3 DNA reads as TGCGCCAGCAGCCAAAAATGGGGGGACACCGGGGAGCTGTTTTTT.